This T cell receptor (beta chain) was obtained from a study of OX40 agonist ivuxolimab in advanced cancers. Study-wide results and caveats: On average, CD8+ T cells showed a greater number of expanded clones than CD4+. Still undetermined is the antigen specificity of the expanded peripheral T cells.

Trimming pared 1 base from V and 2 bases from J, leaving 19 bases between. Germline lookup yields CDR1 LNHDA and CDR2 SQIVND (reference sequence). This CDR3 contains 18 residues. Note on this clone: Its matching antigen is unknown.

Generated by immunoSEQ multiplex PCR, the TCRdb table keeps only in-frame clones and is missing some. Of around 44,000 clones in the sample, around nine tenths were seen once. Blood sampling was done at baseline, cycle 4 day 1, and cycle 7 day 1. Sequencing used CD4+ or CD8+ T cells sorted from blood, obtained in a trial of the OX40 agonist ivuxolimab. The source is an adult with an advanced solid tumor such as melanoma, head and neck, liver or kidney cancer. V and J are TRBV19 and TRBJ2-3, with TRBD2 as a possible D gene (6 bases). CDR3 DNA: TGTGCCAGTAGTATAGCTGTAGGTAGTGGGGGGACCACAGATACGCAGTATTTT. Its translation is CASSIAVGSGGTTDTQYF.